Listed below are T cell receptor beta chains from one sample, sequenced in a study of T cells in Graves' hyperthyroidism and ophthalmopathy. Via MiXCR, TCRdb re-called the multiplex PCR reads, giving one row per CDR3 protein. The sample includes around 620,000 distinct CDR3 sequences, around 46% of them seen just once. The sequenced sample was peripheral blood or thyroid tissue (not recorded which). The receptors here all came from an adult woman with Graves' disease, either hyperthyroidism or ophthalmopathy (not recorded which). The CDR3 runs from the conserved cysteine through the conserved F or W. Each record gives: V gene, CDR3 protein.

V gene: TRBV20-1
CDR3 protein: CSARDRPNSYNSPLHF

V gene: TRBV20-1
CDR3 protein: CSASDQGYEQYF

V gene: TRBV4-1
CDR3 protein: CASSQRGQGLNYGYTF

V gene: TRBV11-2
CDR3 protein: CASSAGGVNTEAFF

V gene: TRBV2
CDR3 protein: CASSGRERANSPLHF

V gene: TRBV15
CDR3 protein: CATSTNRGRYTEAFF

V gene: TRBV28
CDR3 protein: CATTPGQSFYGYTF

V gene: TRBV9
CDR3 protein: CASSAAIGGLNTIYF

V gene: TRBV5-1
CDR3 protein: CASSPTSTGFGGELFF

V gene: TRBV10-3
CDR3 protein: CAIHSTDTQYF

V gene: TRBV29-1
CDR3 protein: CSVSSGRSYEQYF

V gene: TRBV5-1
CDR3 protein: CASSLGQGKTQYF

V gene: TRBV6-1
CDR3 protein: CASRGDRVLSGANVLTF

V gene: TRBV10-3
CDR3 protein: CAISGGLETTF

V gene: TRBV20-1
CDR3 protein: CSARDGGGSTNEKLFF

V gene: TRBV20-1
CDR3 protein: CSARLTGGLEAFF

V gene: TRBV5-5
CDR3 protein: CASSFTGGTGELYF

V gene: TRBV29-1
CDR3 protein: CSVEVRVETQYF

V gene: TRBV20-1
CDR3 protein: CSARATDRPNYGYTF

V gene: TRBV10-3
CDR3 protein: CASKNGPGELFF

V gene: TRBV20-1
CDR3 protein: CSASERTGGETQYF

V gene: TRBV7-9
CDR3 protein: CASRATGRVGTEAFF

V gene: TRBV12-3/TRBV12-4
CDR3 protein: CAGSLALTGNTEAFF

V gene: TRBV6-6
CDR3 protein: CAIRRDRGITEAFF

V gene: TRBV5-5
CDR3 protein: CASSQPGSAQETQYF

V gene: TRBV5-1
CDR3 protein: CASSFTTEEQYF

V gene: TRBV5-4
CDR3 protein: CASSLDVVSVTEAFF

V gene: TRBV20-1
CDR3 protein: CSARERENSGANVLTF

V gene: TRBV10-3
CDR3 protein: CAISEDSPGTEAFF

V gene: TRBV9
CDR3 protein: CASSVGLKSSYEQYF

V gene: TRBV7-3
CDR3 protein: CASSLTSQGQFF

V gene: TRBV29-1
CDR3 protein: CSVEAAGGRETQYF

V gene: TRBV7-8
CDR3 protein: CASSPYPAYNEQFF

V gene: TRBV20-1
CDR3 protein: CSAHTPVRGPHEQYF

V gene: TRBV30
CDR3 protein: CFSRTGPSEAFF

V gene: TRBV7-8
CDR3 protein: CASSFQGADQPQYF

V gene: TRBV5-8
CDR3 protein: CASRPSGRGYEQYF

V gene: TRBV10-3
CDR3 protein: CAIRDTRVREQYF

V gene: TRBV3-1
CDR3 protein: CASSQTNYEQYF

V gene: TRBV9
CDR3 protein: CASSEDWDEQYF

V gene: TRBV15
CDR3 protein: CATSWGPNQPQHF

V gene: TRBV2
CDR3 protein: CASRESTYSNQPQHF

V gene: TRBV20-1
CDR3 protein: CSAIPGTGTRALHF

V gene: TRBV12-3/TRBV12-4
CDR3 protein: CASSFSRNYGYTF

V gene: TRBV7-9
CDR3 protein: CASSWGDRAAKLFF

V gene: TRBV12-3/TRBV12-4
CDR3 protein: CASTDRGETQYF